Below, 4 T cell receptor beta chains from the same sample are listed, as sequenced in a study of shared clonotypes between healthy human individuals. Profiled with immunoSEQ multiplex PCR; TCRdb holds only in-frame clones, not every one. Among some 1,100,000 clones listed, around 78% were seen once. Sequenced input: memory CD4+ T cells from PBMCs. Regarding subset: CD45RA-negative fraction. These receptors all stem from a young man in good health. Some clones in this sample may be carry-over from other donors' samples.

The chain joins TRBV25-1 to TRBJ1-6; TRBD1 is a possible D gene (5 bases). From germline, CDR1 is MGHDK and CDR2 SYGVNS. The CDR3 extends over 13 amino acids. The germline V and J ends were trimmed by 8 bases and 7 bases, with 12 bases remaining between them. Written as DNA, the CDR3 is TGTGCCAGCTCGGGACTGCTCAATTCACCCCTCCACTTT. It specifies CASSGLLNSPLHF.

The chain is built from TRBV21-1 and TRBJ2-3; no DNA check was done on the table's D call, TRBD2. TRBV21-1 is described as a pseudogene. This CDR3 has 10 amino acids. The CDR3 sequence is CASSKEFLYF. CDR3 sequence (DNA): TGTGCCAGCAGCAAAGAATTCTTGTATTTT.

The V call is TRBV6-1, the J call TRBJ1-2; maybe TRBD1 (6 bases). CDR1 and CDR2 from the germline V gene are MNHNS and SASEGT. The germline V and J ends were trimmed by 2 bases and 4 bases, with 14 bases remaining between them. The CDR3 contains 15 residues. For the CDR3, the DNA is TGTGCCAGCAGTGAAAGGGGGGAAGTTGGCTATGGCTACACCTTC. Amino acids: CASSERGEVGYGYTF.

The CDR3 nucleotides read TGTGCCAGCAGTTTGAGGGTAATAAAGACCCAGTACTTC. This encodes CASSLRVIKTQYF. The chain is built from TRBV28 and TRBJ2-5; TRBD2 might be the D (5 bases). CDR1 and CDR2 from the germline V gene are MDHEN and SYDVKM. The V end was cut by 3 bases, the J end by 6 bases, with 11 bases between. The CDR3 sequence is 13 residues long.